This T cell receptor (beta chain) was recorded in a study of chemoradiotherapy in HPV16-positive cancers. Overall study findings and caveats: In HPV16-positive patients, HPV-responsive T-cell expansion tracked better recurrence-free survival.

The junction had 10 bases not matched to a gene; V was cut back by 5 bases and J by 7 bases. This CDR3 contains 15 residues. Germline V gene lookup returns CDR1 SGHAT and CDR2 FQNNGV. On this clone itself: Its target is unknown.

Profiled with immunoSEQ multiplex PCR; TCRdb holds only in-frame clones, not every one. The sample records roughly 13,000 clones, about 92% being singletons. This TCR came from a human donor with HPV-associated anogenital cancer. The J gene is TRBJ1-2, the V gene TRBV11-2; 10 bases match TRBD1. This specimen consisted of tumor tissue, obtained from a patient who underwent chemoradiotherapy. CDR3 nucleotide sequence: TGTGCCAGCAGCCTAAGACAGGGGGCGTTGGGTGGCTACACCTTC. This codes for CASSLRQGALGGYTF.